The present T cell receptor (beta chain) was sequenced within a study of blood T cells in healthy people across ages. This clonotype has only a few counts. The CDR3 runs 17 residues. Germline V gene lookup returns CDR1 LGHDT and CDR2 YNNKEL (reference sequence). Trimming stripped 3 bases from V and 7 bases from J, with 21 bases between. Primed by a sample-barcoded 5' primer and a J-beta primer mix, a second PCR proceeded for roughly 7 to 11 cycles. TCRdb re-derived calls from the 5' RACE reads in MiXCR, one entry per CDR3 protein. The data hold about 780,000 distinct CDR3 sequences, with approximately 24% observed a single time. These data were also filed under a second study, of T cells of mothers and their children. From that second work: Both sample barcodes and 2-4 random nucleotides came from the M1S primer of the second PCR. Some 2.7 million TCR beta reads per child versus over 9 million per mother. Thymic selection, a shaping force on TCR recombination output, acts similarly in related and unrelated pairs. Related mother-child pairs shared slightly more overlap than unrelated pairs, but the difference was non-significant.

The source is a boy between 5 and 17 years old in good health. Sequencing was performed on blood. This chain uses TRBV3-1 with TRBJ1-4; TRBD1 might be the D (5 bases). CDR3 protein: CASSQTSGGPRGEKLFF. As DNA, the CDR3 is TGTGCCAGCAGCCAGACCAGCGGGGGTCCAAGAGGTGAAAAACTGTTTTTT.